This T cell receptor beta chain comes out of a study of T cell changes during pregnancy in multiple sclerosis. The CDR3 spans 13 residues. The V segment lost 2 bases and the J segment 8 bases; nucleotides outside the gene matches: 6. Germline V CDR1 and CDR2: SGHKS, YYEKEE (reference sequence). Assay used: immunoSEQ multiplex PCR; TCRdb lists only in-frame clones, some missing. The sample shows over 50,000 clones, roughly nine tenths of them seen only once. This sample comprised peripheral blood, obtained in the first trimester of pregnancy. The V gene is TRBV5-5, the J gene TRBJ1-2; 7 positions match TRBD1. The TCR sequence derives from a female donor in good health, enrolled as a control in a pregnancy study. The CDR3 protein is CASSLTGEEGYTF. The DNA of the CDR3 is TGTGCCAGCAGCTTAACAGGGGAGGAAGGCTACACCTTC.